These T cell receptor beta chains were read from a single sample in a study of T cell clones after liver transplantation. Profiled with immunoSEQ multiplex PCR; TCRdb holds only in-frame clones, not every one. The data hold roughly 80,000 clones, with approximately 82% observed a single time. This sample comprised CD4+ T cells from blood, obtained at the 22-month timepoint. The receptors shown here come from a human patient who received a liver transplant. Some T cells may possibly be graft donor cells. Each CDR3 is given with its conserved first and last residue. The order of the fields is D gene, J gene, V gene, clone size, CDR3 DNA, CDR3 protein. A D gene is named only where the DNA matches it firmly. A row's size may be missing; if present it is once, few, many or a size class.

>-|TRBJ1-1|TRBV11-2|-
TGTGCCAGCAGCTCTGGCAATTCCCTGAACACTGAAGCTTTCTTT
CASSSGNSLNTEAFF
>TRBD2|TRBJ2-1|TRBV7-2|-
TGTGCCAGCAGCTTAGCTAGCGGGCCCTACAATGAGCAGTTCTTC
CASSLASGPYNEQFF
>TRBD1|TRBJ1-6|TRBV9|-
TGTGCCAGCAGCTCACCCCCCGGGACAGGATACAATTCACCCCTCCACTTT
CASSSPPGTGYNSPLHF
>TRBD1|TRBJ2-1|TRBV9|-
TGTGCCAGCAGCGTGGACAGGGGGCTCAACAATGAGCAGTTCTTC
CASSVDRGLNNEQFF
>TRBD2|TRBJ2-7|TRBV6-6|-
TGTGCCAGCAGTTACTCGCGGGAGGGCTACGAGCAGTACTTC
CASSYSREGYEQYF
>TRBD2|TRBJ2-7|TRBV4-2|-
TGTGCCAGCAGCCAAGATCTAGCGGATGGGGAATCCTACGAGCAGTACTTC
CASSQDLADGESYEQYF
>-|TRBJ1-6|TRBV5-6|few
TGTGCCAGCAGCCCGGGCGGACACCAAACTTCTAATTCACCCCTCCACTTT
CASSPGGHQTSNSPLHF
>TRBD2|TRBJ2-7|TRBV7-2|-
TGTGCCAGCAGCTTTCGATCAGCGGGAGGGTCCTACGAGCAGTACTTC
CASSFRSAGGSYEQYF
>-|TRBJ1-3|TRBV6-1|-
TGTGCCAGCAGTGGGGGGGCTACAGGACTTCGTGGAAACACCATATATTTT
CASSGGATGLRGNTIYF
>TRBD1|TRBJ2-7|TRBV28|-
TGTGCCAGCAGTCCCCCCAGGGGGCTTACCCACGAGCAGTACTTC
CASSPPRGLTHEQYF
>-|TRBJ2-5|TRBV7-2|-
TGTGCCAGCAGTCGCGGGGAGACCCAGTACTTC
CASSRGETQYF
>-|TRBJ2-5|TRBV6-5|-
TGTGCCAGCAGTTACTCGGGCCGAACAGGAGAGACCCAGTACTTC
CASSYSGRTGETQYF
>TRBD2|TRBJ2-7|TRBV7-2|-
TGTGCCAGCAGCCGGGCGGGGGGCTACCACCACGAGGGGTTCTACGAGCAGTACTTC
CASSRAGGYHHEGFYEQYF
>TRBD1|TRBJ1-5|TRBV4-1|few
TGCGCCAGCAGCCAAGGCCCGTACAGGGGACCTCAGCCCCAGCATTTT
CASSQGPYRGPQPQHF